These 8 T cell receptor beta chains share one sample of origin, sequenced in a study of radiotherapy plus CTLA-4 blockade in lung cancer. Only in-frame clones appear in the TCRdb table, and some are missing; sequencing was by immunoSEQ multiplex PCR. The sample carries around 90,000 clones, approximately 82% recorded once. The sample consisted of peripheral blood, taken from a patient treated with radiotherapy plus ipilimumab. These receptors originate from a human donor with non-small cell lung cancer that progressed on radiotherapy plus ipilimumab.

A note on this clone: A read error may produce the germline difference seen at one junction end. V is TRBV2 and J is TRBJ1-6; D gene uncertain. CDR3 length equals 11 residues. Germline V gene data show CDR1 as SNHLY and CDR2 as FYNNEI. CDR3: CASSEALGFNF. The CDR3 DNA reads as TGTGCCAGCAGTGAAGCGTTGGGATTCAACTTT.

The chain uses TRBV18 and TRBJ1-2; 9 nucleotides line up with TRBD1. CDR1 and CDR2 (germline): KGHSH, LQKENI. V was clipped by 3 bases and J by 8 bases; unmatched bases: 10. The CDR3 is 15 amino acids. This chain's CDR3 is CASSPQGQGILGYTF. CDR3 DNA: TGTGCCAGCTCACCGCAGGGACAGGGAATACTCGGCTACACCTTC.

This clone was counted a single time. The rearrangement uses TRBV30 and TRBJ1-5; possible D gene TRBD1, 6 bases. CDR3 size: 15 residues. V was cut by 2 bases and J by 4 bases, with 15 bases left in between. Germline V gives CDR1 GTSNPN, CDR2 SVGIG (reference sequence). For the CDR3, the DNA is TGTGCCTGGAGTTTTCCGGGACATCAAAATCAGCCCCAGCATTTT. It encodes CAWSFPGHQNQPQHF.

The gene calls are TRBV2 and TRBJ1-2, with a weak D call TRBD1 (6 bases). Germline V gene data show CDR1 as SNHLY and CDR2 as FYNNEI. The CDR3 consists of 14 residues. V lost 1 base, J lost 4 bases, and 10 bases lay in between. The CDR3 bases are TGTGCCAGCAGTGAAGGTGGGGGCGGCTATGGCTACACCTTC. Translation: CASSEGGGGYGYTF.

The table lists this clone with a count of one. This chain joins TRBV27 and TRBJ2-3; 9 nucleotides agree with TRBD1. Germline trimming cut 3 bases from V and 5 bases from J; bases unmatched to any gene: 6. Germline V gives CDR1 MNHEY, CDR2 SMNVEV (reference sequence). The CDR3 spans 15 residues. CDR3 residues: CASSLGTGRVDTQYF. The CDR3 DNA reads as TGTGCCAGCAGTTTGGGGACAGGGAGGGTAGATACGCAGTATTTT.

The DNA of the CDR3 is TGCAGCGTTGAAGGACAGGGTTTTAACTATGGCTACACCTTC. Its protein is CSVEGQGFNYGYTF. V gene TRBV29-1 combines with J gene TRBJ1-2; 7 bases agree with TRBD1. Germline lookup yields CDR1 SQVTM and CDR2 ANQGSEA. The CDR3 length is 14 residues. V lost 1 base and J lost 1; bases outside the gene matches: 3. Combining the CDR3 with reference TRBV29-1 and TRBJ1-2 gives the whole variable domain SAVISQKPSRDICQRGTSLTIQCQVDSQVTMMFWYRQQPGQSLTLIATANQGSEATYESGFVIDKFPISRPNLTFSTLTVSNMSPEDSSIYLCSVEGQGFNYGYTFGSGTRLTVV.

V and J are TRBV7-2 and TRBJ2-7; the D gene is possibly TRBD1 (5 bases). The germline CDR1 and CDR2 sequences are SGHTA and FQGNSA. CDR3 size: 15 residues. Between the trimmed V and J ends, which lost 1 base and 6 bases, there was a span of 16 bases. For the CDR3, the DNA is TGTGCCAGCAGCTTAGTGACAGCCACCGTAGGCGAGCAGTACTTC. Protein sequence: CASSLVTATVGEQYF.

The chain recombines TRBV4-1 with TRBJ1-1, with 11 bases that match TRBD1. Trimming at V came to 4 bases and at J to 4 bases, leaving 8 bases not matched to a gene. Germline V CDR1 and CDR2: MGHRA, YSYEKL. This CDR3 has 16 amino acids. CDR3 DNA: TGCGCCAGCAGCCCTTGGACAGGGGGCCTGAGCACTGAAGCTTTCTTT. Amino acid sequence: CASSPWTGGLSTEAFF.